This TCR beta chain was obtained from a study of circulating and synovial CD4+ cells in juvenile arthritis (dated 2014 in TCRdb). About the full investigation: Within each patient, the TCRbeta CDR3 repertoires of synovial CD4 T cells, bulk blood CD4 T cells and circulating HLA-DR+ CD4 T cells were compared. Repertoire sequencing aimed to confirm that a circulating synovial-like CD4 T cell subset was enriched in synovial clonotypes.

Library preparation employed the immunoSEQ multiplex PCR assay. TCRbeta CDR3 sequencing was carried out by an external provider as a commercial service. The authors processed their data as follows. The analyses relied on productive nucleotide sequences along with amino acid sequences obtained through in silico translation. To equalise sample size, diversity was assessed as Renyi entropy across alpha values by taking the median of 200 repeated subsamples. Pairwise repertoire distance was calculated as one minus the Chao-modified Jaccard index to correct for under-sampling and was used for clustering. Frequency-weighted overlap with synovial clonotypes was computed over 200 sample sizes, 200 draws without replacement each, and reported at the smaller sample's size. TCRdb carries this immuneACCESS record with in-frame sequences only. Its versions omit some clonotypes, under half of them owing to an unresolved V gene in the studies checked, with the rest unexplained. The DNA was the basis for D and trimming; V, J and clone size are from that table. The sample table contains tens of thousands of clones; only one count was recorded for 90% to 95% of them. Approximately 0.68% of the sample belongs to the ten largest clones.

Germline trimming amounts to 7 bases on V and 4 bases on J, with 11 as the count of junction bases outside the gene matches. The germline V gene gives CDR1 as MNHNS and CDR2 as SASEGT. There are 15 amino acids in the CDR3, from cysteine to phenylalanine inclusive. This entry keeps only the CDR3 DNA: 45 bases, framed from base 1. The sequenced samples were obtained from patients with active juvenile idiopathic arthritis. Cells were sorted immediately after thawing, with dead cells excluded using Live/Dead Fixable Near-IR Stain. Details on this clone: The antigen it recognizes is unknown. Base-call qualities are not available, and no considerably larger clone is one nucleotide away.

Study-wide findings and limitations: Lower diversity was observed in synovial and circulating pathogenic-like lymphocyte repertoires than in bulk blood CD4 repertoires, and some CPL samples were found to be as oligoclonal as synovium. CPL and bulk blood CD4 samples differed in T cell genome counts by at least an order of magnitude, so sample-size effects were addressed. Overlap with synovium increased with sequencing depth, so measured shared-clonotype fractions likely underestimated the full repertoire overlap. Circulating pathogenic-like lymphocytes clustered together with synovial T cells and shared a substantially larger fraction of CDR3 sequences with synovium than bulk blood did. Traditional Vbeta family usage analysis did not detect the difference between circulating pathogenic-like lymphocytes and bulk blood T cells.

The sequence derives from a human donor with juvenile idiopathic arthritis. The sample comprised CD4+ T cells from blood. The chain is assembled from TRBV6-1 and TRBJ1-1, and 8 junction bases match TRBD1. The CDR3 amino acid sequence is: CASTRAGGDGTEAFF. The nucleotide sequence reads as follows: TGTGCCAGCACGAGGGCAGGGGGCGACGGCACTGAAGCTTTCTTT.